One and the same sample provided the 10 T cell receptor beta chains below, sequenced in a study of CD8+ T cells in alopecia areata. Extracted from the samples, RNA was reverse transcribed into cDNA to serve as the sequencing template. The protocol was immunoSEQ multiplex PCR, while the TCRdb copy is restricted to in-frame clones and leaves out a portion. The sample records 270,000 or so clones, about three fifths being singletons. The treatment denotes: oral pan-JAK inhibitor, 5-10 mg twice daily. Specimen: CD4+ T cells sorted from blood, collected at week 24, from a patient treated with tofacitinib. Receptor source: a human donor with alopecia areata.

This sequence joins TRBV18 and TRBJ1-1, with TRBD1 as a possible D gene (5 bases). V lost 3 bases and J 3 bases, leaving 8 bases between the germline ends. Per the germline V gene, CDR1 is KGHSH and CDR2 is LQKENI. The CDR3 has 13 amino acids. The CDR3 sequence is CASSPGADTEAFF. Written as DNA, the CDR3 is TGTGCCAGCTCACCTGGGGCAGACACTGAAGCTTTCTTT.

V gene TRBV28 combines with J gene TRBJ2-7, with TRBD1 matching 10 bases. The ends lost 7 bases at V and 5 bases at J; junction bases unmatched: 11. Per the germline V gene, CDR1 is MDHEN and CDR2 is SYDVKM. This CDR3 has 15 amino acids. In nucleotides, the CDR3 is TGTGCCAGCACAAGTGCGGGACAGGGGAGCCACGAGCAGTACTTC. It translates to CASTSAGQGSHEQYF.

V and J are TRBV30 and TRBJ1-3; 9 nucleotides match TRBD1. CDR1 GTSNPN and CDR2 SVGIG come from the germline V gene (reference sequence). The junction had 6 bases not matched to a gene; V was cut back by 0 bases and J by 3 bases. CDR3 length: 16 amino acids. CDR3 sequence (DNA): TGTGCCTGGAGTGTGATAGGGACAGGGAGTGGAAACACCATATATTTT. Amino acid sequence: CAWSVIGTGSGNTIYF.

The chain recombines TRBV5-6 with TRBJ1-1; D not certain. Germline V gives CDR1 SGHDT, CDR2 YYEEEE. The CDR3 contains 16 residues. Trimming stripped 1 base from V and 0 bases from J, with 13 bases between. The chain's CDR3 is CASSLWSGLLNTEAFF. The CDR3 DNA reads as TGTGCCAGCAGCTTGTGGTCCGGACTGCTGAACACTGAAGCTTTCTTT.

There are a few counts of this clone. The J gene is TRBJ2-5, the V gene TRBV18; 11 bases align to TRBD1. With V trimmed by 3 bases and J by 6 bases, 6 bases remained unmatched. The CDR3 is 15 amino acids. CDR1 and CDR2 from the germline V gene are KGHSH and LQKENI. CDR3 coding DNA: TGTGCCAGCTCACCGGCCGGACAGGGGGCGAAGACCCAGTACTTC. It is translated as CASSPAGQGAKTQYF. Based on the CDR3 plus reference TRBV18 and TRBJ2-5, the full variable domain is NAGVMQNPRHLVRRRGQEARLRCSPMKGHSHVYWYRQLPEEGLKFMVYLQKENIIDESGMPKERFSAEFPKEGPSILRIQQVVRGDSAAYFCASSPAGQGAKTQYFGPGTRLLVL.

This clone is a singleton in its sample. Within the sample, other DNA sequences also encode this same CDR3. The chain carries TRBV9 and TRBJ2-7; 10 bases map to TRBD1. In germline, CDR1 is SGDLS, CDR2 YYNGEE. V dropped 0 bases and J dropped 2; count of bases not matched to a gene: 2. The CDR3 runs 15 residues. The CDR3 nucleotides are TGTGCCAGCAGCGTAGGAGACAGGGGGCCCTACGAGCAGTACTTC. Amino acid sequence: CASSVGDRGPYEQYF.

The chain couples TRBV19 to TRBJ2-7; TRBD1 agrees at 9 bases. V lost 5 bases, J lost 4 bases, and 6 bases stayed unmatched. The CDR3 totals 14 residues. CDR1 LNHDA and CDR2 SQIVND come from the germline V gene (reference sequence). The CDR3 DNA is TGTGCCAGTAGTCCGCCGGGACAGGGTTACGAGCAGTACTTC. Encoded protein: CASSPPGQGYEQYF.

This clone showed up just once. The CDR3 loop reads CAWSVGAMTEAFF. The CDR3 nucleotides read TGTGCCTGGAGTGTGGGGGCGATGACTGAAGCTTTCTTT. This chain joins TRBV30 and TRBJ1-1; TRBD1 is a possible D gene (6 bases). Germline V gene lookup returns CDR1 GTSNPN and CDR2 SVGIG (reference sequence). This CDR3 has 13 amino acids. Trimming cost V 0 bases and J 5 bases, with 10 bases left between them. The full variable domain, in which reference TRBV30 and TRBJ1-1 provide the parts outside the CDR3, is SQTIHQWPATLVQPVGSPLSLECTVEGTSNPNLYWYRQAAGRGLQLLFYSVGIGQISSEVPQNLSASRPQDRQFILSSKKLLLSDSGFYLCAWSVGAMTEAFFGQGTRLTVV.

This clone has only a few counts. The J gene is TRBJ2-7, the V gene TRBV5-4; a possible D gene is TRBD1 (6 bases). From germline, CDR1 is SGHNT and CDR2 YYREEE (reference sequence). The CDR3 contains 14 residues. Trimming left V 0 bases short and J 5 bases short, with 12 bases between. This CDR3 reads CASSLGGGVNEQYF. DNA of the CDR3: TGTGCCAGCAGCTTGGGTGGGGGCGTCAACGAGCAGTACTTC.

The chain is built from TRBV2 and TRBJ1-1; no firm D call. V gave up 4 bases and J gave up 4 bases, with 13 bases separating them. Germline V gives CDR1 SNHLY, CDR2 FYNNEI. The CDR3 extends over 14 amino acids. The CDR3 DNA reads TGTGCCAGCAGTGCGAGAACCCTTGGCACTGAAGCTTTCTTT. This translates into CASSARTLGTEAFF.